The 23 T cell receptor beta chains reported below all come from one sample, sequenced in a study of CD8+ T cells in alopecia areata. cDNA reverse transcribed from extracted RNA served as the sequencing template. Method: immunoSEQ multiplex PCR; TCRdb's copy keeps in-frame clones and lacks some. The sample gives roughly 250,000 clones, 65% to 70% of which show up once; around 1.2% is in the top ten. Sequenced here: CD4+ T cells sorted from blood, sampled at week 0. Receptor source: a human donor with alopecia areata.

J is TRBJ2-5 and V is TRBV2; possibly TRBD1 or TRBD2 for D (6 bases each). This CDR3 contains 15 residues. V lost 0 bases to trimming and J lost 7 bases, with 15 bases between them. Germline V gene lookup returns CDR1 SNHLY and CDR2 FYNNEI. This chain's CDR3 is CASSEAGGRYGTQYF. The CDR3 region has the DNA TGTGCCAGCAGTGAAGCGGGGGGCCGGTATGGGACCCAGTACTTC.

The chain employs TRBV5-6 and TRBJ1-2, with D unresolved. V lost 6 bases to trimming and J lost 6 bases, with 9 bases between them. The germline V gene has CDR1 SGHDT and CDR2 YYEEEE. The CDR3 contains 11 residues. The CDR3 nucleotides are TGTGCCAGCACCTCAAGGGATGGCTACACCTTC. This gives the protein CASTSRDGYTF.

This clone occurred many times. This chain joins TRBV2 and TRBJ2-2; the match to TRBD1 covers 9 bases. The CDR3 length is 16 residues. Germline CDR1 is SNHLY and CDR2 is FYNNEI. V lost 6 bases and J lost 5; bases outside the gene matches: 10. As DNA, the CDR3 is TGTGCCAGCAGCCCGGGACAGGGAGCGGCTACCGGGGAGCTGTTTTTT. It encodes CASSPGQGAATGELFF.

This sequence joins TRBV29-1 and TRBJ1-2; 8 bases match TRBD1. Germline V lookup: CDR1 SQVTM, CDR2 ANQGSEA. CDR3 size: 14 residues. V was pared by 7 bases and J by 7 bases, with 14 bases of the junction left unmatched. The CDR3 loop is CSATGTGLEGGYTF. The DNA of the CDR3 is TGCAGCGCCACCGGGACAGGCCTAGAGGGTGGCTACACCTTC.

The chain employs TRBV5-6 and TRBJ2-3; D ambiguous. V lost 0 bases, J lost 2 bases, and 10 bases lay in between. Germline V gene sequence: CDR1 SGHDT, CDR2 YYEEEE. CDR3 length: 15 amino acids. The chain's CDR3 is CASSLDPGFTDTQYF. For the CDR3, the DNA is TGTGCCAGCAGCTTGGATCCGGGTTTCACAGATACGCAGTATTTT.

J is TRBJ2-3 and V is TRBV7-9, with 7 bases lining up with TRBD2. Per germline, CDR1 SEHNR and CDR2 FQNEAQ (reference sequence). J was trimmed by 4 bases and V by 8 bases; bases with no gene match: 12. The CDR3 loop spans 15 amino acids. The CDR3 loop reads CASGGTPGGADTQYF. The CDR3 DNA sequence: TGTGCCAGCGGAGGGACGCCGGGAGGTGCAGATACGCAGTATTTT.

This chain uses TRBV10-3 with TRBJ1-2; TRBD1 is a possible D gene (5 bases). This CDR3 is 14 amino acids long. Trimming removed 0 bases from V and 7 bases from J, with 12 bases in between. Germline lookup yields CDR1 ENHRY and CDR2 SYGVKD. CDR3 region: CAISESPGRVGYTF. CDR3 in DNA: TGTGCCATCAGTGAGTCCCCGGGGCGCGTTGGCTACACCTTC.

About this clone: At the DNA level, this CDR3 is encoded by other sequences in the same sample as well. The chain combines TRBV5-1 with TRBJ2-2; unclear D gene. Germline loops: CDR1 SGHRS, CDR2 YFSETQ. There are 13 residues in the CDR3. V was cut by 4 bases and J by 1 base, with 5 bases left in between. CDR3: CASSLQNTGELFF. CDR3 nucleotide sequence: TGCGCCAGCAGCCTCCAGAACACCGGGGAGCTGTTTTTT.

The chain has TRBV10-3 and TRBJ2-3; possibly TRBD1 for D (5 bases). The CDR3 runs 13 residues. Per germline, CDR1 ENHRY and CDR2 SYGVKD. V was trimmed by 2 bases and J by 6 bases, leaving 9 bases between them. CDR3 residues: CAISEGAEDTQYF. DNA of the CDR3: TGTGCCATCAGTGAGGGGGCGGAGGATACGCAGTATTTT.

Only one count was recorded for this clone. CDR3 in amino acids: CASSPRAGGPDGYTF. The CDR3 DNA is TGTGCCAGCTCACCACGGGCAGGAGGACCCGATGGCTACACCTTC. The chain recombines TRBV18 with TRBJ1-2; no clear D. The CDR3 is 15 amino acids. Trimming shortened V by 1 base and J by 6 bases, and 15 bases separated the two germline ends. The germline V gene has CDR1 KGHSH and CDR2 LQKENI. The full variable domain, completed using reference TRBV18 and TRBJ1-2, is NAGVMQNPRHLVRRRGQEARLRCSPMKGHSHVYWYRQLPEEGLKFMVYLQKENIIDESGMPKERFSAEFPKEGPSILRIQQVVRGDSAAYFCASSPRAGGPDGYTFGSGTRLTVV.

The chain is built from TRBV19 and TRBJ1-4; the D is unclear. This CDR3 has 14 residues. V lost 5 bases to trimming and J lost 0 bases, with 7 bases between them. The V gene's germline CDR1 is LNHDA and CDR2 SQIVND (reference sequence). The CDR3 loop reads CASSFGATNEKLFF. As DNA, the CDR3 is TGTGCCAGTAGTTTTGGAGCAACTAATGAAAAACTGTTTTTT.

CDR3 residues: CASSEPGLHNSPLHF. The CDR3 coding sequence is TGTGCCAGCAGTGAACCGGGACTTCATAATTCACCCCTCCACTTT. The rearrangement uses TRBV9 and TRBJ1-6, with D possibly TRBD1 on 5 matching bases. Trimming shortened V by 5 bases and J by 5 bases, and 14 bases separated the two germline ends. Germline CDR1 reads SGDLS; CDR2 reads YYNGEE. The CDR3 sequence is 15 residues long.

CDR3 region: CAWRVQVFNSPLHF. The CDR3 DNA follows: TGTGCCTGGAGAGTACAGGTGTTTAATTCACCCCTCCACTTT. The chain couples TRBV30 to TRBJ1-6, with D possibly matching TRBD1 (5 bases). V was cut by 3 bases and J by 6 bases, with 12 bases left in between. This CDR3 has 14 residues. Germline lookup yields CDR1 GTSNPN and CDR2 SVGIG (reference sequence).

The CDR3 region is CASSMDTFGDRGYTF. CDR3 nucleotides: TGTGCCAGCAGCATGGACACTTTTGGGGACCGTGGCTACACCTTC. The chain links TRBV5-4 to TRBJ1-2; a weak D match, TRBD1 (5 bases). CDR1 is SGHNT and CDR2 is YYREEE in the germline V gene (reference sequence). The V gene lost 4 bases and the J gene lost 7 bases, with 20 bases spanning the gap. This CDR3 comprises 15 residues.

In this sample, this clone turned up a few times. The CDR3 DNA follows: TGTGCCTGGAGTGTTAATACAGGGCCCTACGAGCAGTACTTC. Protein sequence: CAWSVNTGPYEQYF. This sequence joins TRBV30 and TRBJ2-7; a possible D gene is TRBD1 (6 bases). Trimming pared 0 bases from V and 2 bases from J, leaving 11 bases between. This CDR3 spans 14 amino acids. Germline-derived CDR1 and CDR2 are GTSNPN and SVGIG (reference sequence).

The CDR3 nucleotides are TGCGCCAGCAGCTCAGCAGGGTGGCAGTCCTACGAGCAGTACTTC. Amino acids: CASSSAGWQSYEQYF. J is TRBJ2-7 and V is TRBV5-1, with a weak D call TRBD1 (5 bases). Germline loops: CDR1 SGHRS, CDR2 YFSETQ. The CDR3 is 15 residues long. V lost 3 bases to trimming and J lost 1 base, with 14 bases between them.

The chain employs TRBV25-1 and TRBJ1-5; 9 nucleotides align to TRBD1. The CDR3 is 14 amino acids. V gave up 2 bases and J gave up 9 bases; unmatched junction bases: 5. The germline gives CDR1 MGHDK, CDR2 SYGVNS. The CDR3 DNA is TGTGCCAGCAGTGAACCGGGACAGGGAGCGCCCCAGCATTTT. The encoded protein is CASSEPGQGAPQHF.

Turning to this clone: At the DNA level, this CDR3 is encoded by other sequences in the same sample as well. The rearrangement links TRBV5-4 to TRBJ2-5; D gene ambiguous. The CDR3 runs 11 residues. The germline V gene encodes CDR1 SGHNT and CDR2 YYREEE (reference sequence). Trimming stripped 3 bases from V and 1 base from J, with 1 base between. In DNA form, the CDR3 reads TGTGCCAGCAGCTCCCAAGAGACCCAGTACTTC. Protein product: CASSSQETQYF.

The V and J genes are TRBV30 and TRBJ1-4; the D is unclear. Germline CDR1 is GTSNPN and CDR2 is SVGIG (reference sequence). The V end was cut by 2 bases, the J end by 5 bases, with 12 bases between. The CDR3 consists of 14 residues. The CDR3 spells CAWSRRSWNEKLFF. The CDR3 DNA is TGTGCCTGGAGTCGTCGGAGTTGGAATGAAAAACTGTTTTTT.

The chain recombines TRBV7-9 with TRBJ2-1, with D unclear. Germline values: CDR1 SEHNR, CDR2 FQNEAQ (reference sequence). The CDR3 extends over 11 amino acids. Trimming pared 7 bases from V and 5 bases from J, leaving 6 bases between. The CDR3 nucleotides are TGTGCCAGCAAAAGTAACAATGAGCAGTTCTTC. The encoded protein is CASKSNNEQFF.

This clone has more than one count but fewer than ten. The V and J genes are TRBV29-1 and TRBJ2-7; D is possibly TRBD2 (5 bases). V lost 3 bases and J lost 5, with 11 bases in between. This CDR3 region has 12 residues. Germline CDR1 SQVTM, CDR2 ANQGSEA. As DNA, the CDR3 is TGCAGCGTTGACGAGGGTACGGACGAGCAGTACTTC. Its protein product is CSVDEGTDEQYF.

This clone was detected only a few times. V gene TRBV5-6 combines with J gene TRBJ1-5, with D uncertain. Between the trimmed V and J ends, which lost 1 base and 2 bases, there was a span of 13 bases. CDR1 is SGHDT and CDR2 is YYEEEE in the germline V gene. The CDR3 is made up of 16 amino acids. The CDR3 region has the DNA TGTGCCAGCAGCTTGAAGGGAGGGATGGGCAATCAGCCCCAGCATTTT. Translating gives CASSLKGGMGNQPQHF.

The chain links TRBV4-3 to TRBJ1-5; no clear D gene. The germline V and J ends were trimmed by 0 bases and 4 bases, with 10 bases remaining between them. Germline lookup yields CDR1 LGHNA and CDR2 YSLEER. CDR3 length: 15 amino acids. This CDR3 reads CASSQDLTRNQPQHF. CDR3 sequence (DNA): TGCGCCAGCAGCCAAGATCTGACACGAAATCAGCCCCAGCATTTT.